This is a list of T cell receptor beta chains from one sample in a study of T cell responses to AZD1222 COVID-19 vaccine. Clones were sequenced by immunoSEQ multiplex PCR, and TCRdb holds only the in-frame ones, with some missing. The table shows over 130,000 clones, with around 94% occurring only once. Sequenced material: peripheral blood, taken on day 0 of AZD1222 vaccination. These receptors were collected from an adult in good health. CDR3s include the opening cysteine and the closing phenylalanine or tryptophan. Fields, in order: J gene, clone size, D gene, V gene, CDR3 DNA, CDR3 protein. D genes are given only for firm matches. Clone size, where shown, is once, few, many, or a class for clones that have expanded.

>TRBJ2-1|.|.|TRBV9
TGTGCCAGCAGCGTAGCGGCTGGCGTCTCCTACAATGAGCAGTTCTTC
CASSVAAGVSYNEQFF
>TRBJ2-2|.|.|TRBV5-1
TGCGCCAGCAGCTCAGACGGGAACACCGGGGAGCTGTTTTTT
CASSSDGNTGELFF
>TRBJ1-1|.|.|TRBV12-3/TRBV12-4
TGTGCCAGCAGTTTCGGAGTAGCCTCTGAAGCTTTCTTT
CASSFGVASEAFF
>TRBJ1-1|.|.|TRBV4-3
TGCGCCAGCAGCCAGGAAACCAGTTTGAACACTGAAGCTTTCTTT
CASSQETSLNTEAFF
>TRBJ1-5|few|.|TRBV5-4
TGTGCCAGCAGCCCGCACAGGATCCCCTCCAATCAGCCCCAGCATTTT
CASSPHRIPSNQPQHF
>TRBJ1-4|.|.|TRBV2
TGTGCCAGCATGGGGGGGGGAGGTGAAAAACTGTTTTTT
CASMGGGGEKLFF
>TRBJ2-2|.|TRBD1|TRBV5-1
TGCGCCAGCAGCTTGGCTGGACAGGGCACCGGGGAGCTGTTTTTT
CASSLAGQGTGELFF
>TRBJ2-1|.|TRBD2|TRBV11-2
TGTGCCAGCAGCACCCAGGGACTAGCGCTGGGGGGCTACAATGAGCAGTTCTTC
CASSTQGLALGGYNEQFF
>TRBJ1-2|.|TRBD1|TRBV3-1/TRBV3-2
TGTGCCAGCAGCCACGACAGGGGGCTCTATGGCTACACCTTC
CASSHDRGLYGYTF
>TRBJ2-2|.|.|TRBV4-1
TGCCCCAGCAGCCCACTCGGACTTCCGGGCACCGGGGAGCTGTTTTTT
CPSSPLGLPGTGELFF
>TRBJ2-5|.|.|TRBV6-5
TGTGCCAGCAGTTACTTCAAGGGAGAGACCCAGTACTTC
CASSYFKGETQYF
>TRBJ1-3|.|.|TRBV2
TGTGCCAGCAGTGAGCCGCGCTCTGGAAACACCATATATTTT
CASSEPRSGNTIYF
>TRBJ1-2|.|TRBD1|TRBV27
TGTGCCAGCAGTTCCCGACAGGGTATTAACTATGGCTACACCTTC
CASSSRQGINYGYTF
>TRBJ1-1|.|.|TRBV2
TGTGCCAGCAGTGAAGCGGGGGGAGTCATGAACACTGAAGCTTTCTTT
CASSEAGGVMNTEAFF
>TRBJ1-5|.|.|TRBV9
TGTGCCAGCAGCGTAGGCTCCAGCCACTATAGCAATCAGCCCCAGCATTTT
CASSVGSSHYSNQPQHF
>TRBJ2-5|.|TRBD1|TRBV2
TGTGCCAGCAGTGCCCGGACAGGGGGTGAGACCCAGTACTTC
CASSARTGGETQYF
>TRBJ2-6|.|.|TRBV2
TGTGCCAGCAGTCTCCGGGATCTAGGCTGGGCCACTGGGGCCAACGTCCTGACTTTC
CASSLRDLGWATGANVLTF
>TRBJ1-1|.|.|TRBV29-1
TGCAGCGTTGAAGACACAAGCTTCCAAGCTTTCTTT
CSVEDTSFQAFF